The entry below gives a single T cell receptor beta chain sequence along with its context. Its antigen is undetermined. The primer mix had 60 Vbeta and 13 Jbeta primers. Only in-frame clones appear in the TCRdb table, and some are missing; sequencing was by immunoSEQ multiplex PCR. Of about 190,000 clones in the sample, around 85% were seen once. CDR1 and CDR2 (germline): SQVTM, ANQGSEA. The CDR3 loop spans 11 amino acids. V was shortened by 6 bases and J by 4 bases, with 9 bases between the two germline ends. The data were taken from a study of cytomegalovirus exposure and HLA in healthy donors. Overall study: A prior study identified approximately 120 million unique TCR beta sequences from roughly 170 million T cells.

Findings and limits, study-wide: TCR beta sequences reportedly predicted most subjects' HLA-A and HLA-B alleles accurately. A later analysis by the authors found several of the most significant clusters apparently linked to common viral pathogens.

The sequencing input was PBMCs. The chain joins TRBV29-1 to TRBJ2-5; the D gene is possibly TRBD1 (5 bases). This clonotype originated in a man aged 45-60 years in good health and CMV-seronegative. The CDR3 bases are TGCAGCGTCCGTAGGGGAGAGACCCAGTACTTC. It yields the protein CSVRRGETQYF.